One sample yielded the 26 T cell receptor beta chains listed below, sequenced in a study of blood T cell repertoires in COVID-19. TCRdb keeps only in-frame clones here, not all; method: immunoSEQ multiplex PCR. The data show roughly 380,000 clones, 70% to 90% seen once. The sample taken for sequencing was peripheral blood. These receptors originate from a woman in her thirties or forties with COVID-19, enrolled during active disease.

The J gene is TRBJ2-5, the V gene TRBV5-1; no clear D. The CDR3 spans 13 residues. The V gene lost 6 bases and the J gene lost 3 bases, with 12 bases spanning the gap. CDR1 SGHRS and CDR2 YFSETQ come from the germline V gene. The CDR3 sequence: CASKESSEETQYF. CDR3 DNA: TGCGCCAGCAAGGAGAGCTCCGAAGAGACCCAGTACTTC.

This clone was picked up a small number of times. The chain has TRBV11-2 and TRBJ1-6, with a tentative D call TRBD1 (6 bases). CDR3 size: 14 residues. V lost 2 bases and J 8 bases, leaving 10 bases between the germline ends. Per the germline V gene, CDR1 is SGHAT and CDR2 is FQNNGV. The CDR3 protein is CASSLLTGDSPLHF. The CDR3, as DNA: TGTGCCAGCAGCTTATTGACAGGTGATTCACCCCTCCACTTT.

The genes are TRBV19 and TRBJ2-1; 8 bases agree with TRBD1. V shed 1 base, J shed 7 bases, and the junction held 3 bases outside the gene matches. The germline V gene encodes CDR1 LNHDA and CDR2 SQIVND (reference sequence). This CDR3 spans 14 amino acids. The CDR3 region has the DNA TGTGCCAGTAGTATAGTTACAGGGGGTAATGAGCAGTTCTTC. Its protein is CASSIVTGGNEQFF.

The rearrangement links TRBV28 to TRBJ1-5; TRBD1 might be the D (5 bases). The CDR3 contains 14 residues. Germline loops: CDR1 MDHEN, CDR2 SYDVKM. V gave up 7 bases and J gave up 0 bases, with 10 bases separating them. CDR3 in DNA: TGTGCCAGCACGGGGGGTTATAGCAATCAGCCCCAGCATTTT. It specifies CASTGGYSNQPQHF. Together with reference TRBV28 and TRBJ1-5, the CDR3 gives the full variable domain: DVKVTQSSRYLVKRTGEKVFLECVQDMDHENMFWYRQDPGLGLRLIYFSYDVKMKEKGDIPEGYSVSREKKERFSLILESASTNQTSMYLCASTGGYSNQPQHFGDGTRLSIL.

The chain is built from TRBV2 and TRBJ1-6, with 7 bases fitting TRBD1. CDR3 size: 13 residues. Per the germline V gene, CDR1 is SNHLY and CDR2 is FYNNEI. With V trimmed by 5 bases and J by 8 bases, 3 bases remained unmatched. The CDR3 region is CASSSQGDSPLHF. In nucleotides, the CDR3 is TGTGCCAGCAGTAGTCAGGGGGATTCACCCCTCCACTTT.

The chain combines TRBV7-2 with TRBJ2-3; 7 positions match TRBD2. Germline loops: CDR1 SGHTA, CDR2 FQGNSA. This CDR3 is 12 amino acids long. The trim removed 4 bases at V and 5 bases at J, leaving 0 bases unmatched. The CDR3, as DNA: TGTGCCAGCAGCTGGGGGGGAGATACGCAGTATTTT. Protein sequence: CASSWGGDTQYF.

The chain recombines TRBV7-3 with TRBJ1-2; maybe TRBD1 (6 bases). Germline lookup yields CDR1 SGHTA and CDR2 FQGTGA. V lost 8 bases, J lost 1 base, and 20 bases lay in between. The CDR3 sequence is 16 residues long. The CDR3 region is CASLKPQGPHNYGYTF. The CDR3 DNA reads as TGTGCCAGCCTCAAGCCCCAGGGGCCCCATAACTATGGCTACACCTTC.

V usage is TRBV24-1 and J usage is TRBJ1-5, with a tentative D call TRBD1 (5 bases). Germline values: CDR1 KGHDR, CDR2 SFDVKD. The CDR3 is made up of 14 amino acids. Trimming took 2 bases from V and 6 from J, leaving 10 bases between them. CDR3: CATSDSRTRQPQHF. The CDR3 DNA sequence: TGTGCCACCAGTGATTCAAGGACACGTCAGCCCCAGCATTTT.

The gene calls are TRBV6-2 or TRBV6-3 and TRBJ1-2, with 9 bases matching TRBD1. J gave up 8 bases and V 5 bases, and 9 bases lay outside the gene matches. Germline values: CDR1 MNHEY, CDR2 SVGEGT. The CDR3 has 14 amino acids. The CDR3 is CASSENLGQGGYTF. The CDR3 DNA sequence: TGTGCCAGCAGTGAGAACTTGGGACAGGGCGGCTACACCTTC.

The genes are TRBV9 and TRBJ2-1, with 7 bases identical to TRBD2. Trimming at V came to 3 bases and at J to 9 bases, leaving 18 bases not matched to a gene. The CDR3 has 17 residues. Per germline, CDR1 SGDLS and CDR2 YYNGEE. In DNA form, the CDR3 reads TGTGCCAGCAGCGCAGCCCCCGTGACTAGGAGGGAGGGTGAGCAGTTCTTC. It codes for CASSAAPVTRREGEQFF.

The chain employs TRBV11-1 and TRBJ1-1; 8 bases align to TRBD1. Germline V gene sequence: CDR1 SGHAT, CDR2 FQDESV (reference sequence). The CDR3 loop spans 16 amino acids. V shed 4 bases, J shed 5 bases, and the junction held 12 bases outside the gene matches. The CDR3 spells CASSSGILQGGTEAFF. The CDR3 region has the DNA TGTGCCAGCAGCTCAGGGATATTACAGGGGGGGACTGAAGCTTTCTTT.

This chain links TRBV19 with TRBJ1-4, with 7 bases fitting TRBD1. Losses at the gene ends were 5 bases for V and 8 bases for J; bases not matched to a gene: 8. Germline lookup yields CDR1 LNHDA and CDR2 SQIVND (reference sequence). The CDR3 totals 14 residues. The CDR3 region is CASSPTGFLEKLFF. Written as DNA, the CDR3 is TGTGCCAGTAGTCCGACAGGGTTCCTGGAAAAACTGTTTTTT.

The chain couples TRBV6-6 to TRBJ2-7, with 8 bases lining up with TRBD2. The V segment lost 4 bases and the J segment 5 bases; nucleotides outside the gene matches: 7. This CDR3 contains 14 residues. CDR1 is MNHNY and CDR2 is SVGAGI in the germline V gene (reference sequence). The CDR3: CASSFRSGGDEQYF. The CDR3, as DNA: TGTGCCAGCAGTTTCCGATCGGGGGGGGACGAGCAGTACTTC.

A few counts support this clone. The chain uses TRBV4-1 and TRBJ2-7, with D perhaps TRBD1 (5 bases). The ends were cut back, 3 bases at V and 2 bases at J, with 14 bases in the middle. Germline lookup yields CDR1 MGHRA and CDR2 YSYEKL. The CDR3 has 15 amino acids. For the CDR3, the DNA is TGCGCCAGCAGCCAGGGAAAGGGGTCCCCCTACGAGCAGTACTTC. Its protein product is CASSQGKGSPYEQYF.

This clone has just one count. The rearrangement joins TRBV25-1 to TRBJ1-1; 7 positions agree with TRBD1. The V and J ends lost 8 bases and 1 base, in that order; junction bases with no gene match: 7. The CDR3 consists of 14 residues. CDR1 MGHDK and CDR2 SYGVNS come from the germline V gene. This chain's CDR3 is CASGPTGWNTEAFF. As DNA, the CDR3 is TGTGCCAGCGGCCCGACAGGGTGGAACACTGAAGCTTTCTTT.

V gene TRBV7-6 combines with J gene TRBJ1-1, with no clear D. This CDR3 is built from 15 residues. Trimming removed 5 bases at V and 0 bases at J, with 13 bases between. Per germline, CDR1 SGHVS and CDR2 FNYEAQ. CDR3 loop: CASSPVPGMNTEAFF. CDR3 in DNA: TGTGCCAGCAGCCCCGTACCGGGGATGAACACTGAAGCTTTCTTT.

V and J are TRBV20-1 and TRBJ2-1; D unresolved. Germline V gives CDR1 DFQATT, CDR2 SNEGSKA (reference sequence). This CDR3 is 15 amino acids long. The ends were cut back, 3 bases at V and 6 bases at J, with 18 bases in the middle. CDR3 sequence: CSASRVSGVGNEQFF. The DNA of the CDR3 is TGCAGTGCTAGTCGTGTGTCCGGAGTCGGCAATGAGCAGTTCTTC.

About this clone itself: Additional DNA sequences in this sample encode the identical CDR3. The chain links TRBV28 to TRBJ1-1; D possibly corresponds to TRBD1 (5 bases). Germline CDR1 reads MDHEN; CDR2 reads SYDVKM. This CDR3 is 14 amino acids long. Trimming cost V 6 bases and J 4 bases, with 15 bases left between them. This chain's CDR3 is CASSLGGEGTEAFF. DNA for the CDR3: TGTGCCAGCAGCCTGGGGGGGGAGGGCACTGAAGCTTTCTTT.

Only one count was recorded for this clone. The chain joins TRBV19 to TRBJ1-1; no clear D gene. V lost 6 bases and J 1 base, leaving 12 bases between the germline ends. The CDR3 extends over 14 amino acids. The V gene's germline CDR1 is LNHDA and CDR2 SQIVND (reference sequence). CDR3 region: CASRLRVRNTEAFF. CDR3 nucleotides: TGTGCCAGTAGACTGAGGGTCCGGAACACTGAAGCTTTCTTT.

The rearrangement joins TRBV5-1 to TRBJ2-5; the match to TRBD2 covers 8 bases. Germline lookup yields CDR1 SGHRS and CDR2 YFSETQ. V lost 2 bases to trimming and J lost 4 bases; unmatched junction nucleotides: 10. This CDR3 has 16 amino acids. In DNA form, the CDR3 reads TGCGCCAGCAGCTTTAGAGCGGGGGATTTTAGAGAGACCCAGTACTTC. Translating gives CASSFRAGDFRETQYF. The full variable domain, in which reference TRBV5-1 and TRBJ2-5 provide the parts outside the CDR3, is KAGVTQTPRYLIKTRGQQVTLSCSPISGHRSVSWYQQTPGQGLQFLFEYFSETQRNKGNFPGRFSGRQFSNSRSEMNVSTLELGDSALYLCASSFRAGDFRETQYFGPGTRLLVL.

This clone was counted once. This chain joins TRBV2 and TRBJ1-4; TRBD1 matches 12 bases. V trimming: 6 bases; J trimming: 5 bases; junction bases outside the gene matches: 4. This CDR3 spans 15 amino acids. From germline, CDR1 is SNHLY and CDR2 FYNNEI. The CDR3 DNA follows: TGTGCCAGCAGGCGGGACAGGGGGCGGAATGAAAAACTGTTTTTT. Its protein product is CASRRDRGRNEKLFF. The full variable domain, in which reference TRBV2 and TRBJ1-4 provide the parts outside the CDR3, is EPEVTQTPSHQVTQMGQEVILRCVPISNHLYFYWYRQILGQKVEFLVSFYNNEISEKSEIFDDQFSVERPDGSNFTLKIRSTKLEDSAMYFCASRRDRGRNEKLFFGSGTQLSVL.

The chain carries TRBV6-5 and TRBJ2-7; 7 bases agree with TRBD1. V lost 4 bases and J lost 6; bases outside the gene matches: 15. The germline gives CDR1 MNHEY, CDR2 SVGAGI. The CDR3 has 16 amino acids. This CDR3 is CASSLSLFRGFPEQYF. In nucleotides, the CDR3 is TGTGCCAGCAGTTTATCACTCTTCAGGGGGTTCCCCGAGCAGTACTTC.

The chain joins TRBV7-9 to TRBJ1-2, with 7 bases identical to TRBD1. Losses at the gene ends were 5 bases for V and 3 bases for J; bases not matched to a gene: 15. Germline V lookup: CDR1 SEHNR, CDR2 FQNEAQ (reference sequence). The CDR3 loop spans 17 amino acids. CDR3 protein: CASSRRQGTSQDYGYTF. The CDR3 coding sequence is TGTGCCAGCAGCCGTAGACAGGGTACATCACAGGACTATGGCTACACCTTC.

The chain couples TRBV4-3 to TRBJ2-7; possibly TRBD1 for D (6 bases). The germline CDR1 and CDR2 sequences are LGHNA and YSLEER. The V end was cut by 2 bases, the J end by 3 bases, with 11 bases between. CDR3 length: 14 residues. CDR3 nucleotides: TGCGCCAGCAGCCAACAGACGGGACACTACGAGCAGTACTTC. This encodes CASSQQTGHYEQYF.

The chain employs TRBV27 and TRBJ2-3; D remains unclear. Looked up from germline, CDR1 is MNHEY and CDR2 is SMNVEV (reference sequence). The V and J ends lost 5 bases and 1 base respectively, with 10 bases between them. The CDR3 contains 14 residues. The CDR3 spells CASSTTPGTDTQYF. CDR3 DNA: TGTGCCAGCAGTACGACACCCGGCACAGATACGCAGTATTTT.

This chain connects TRBV7-2 to TRBJ2-2; 7 positions agree with TRBD1. CDR3 length equals 16 residues. The germline CDR1 and CDR2 sequences are SGHTA and FQGNSA. V dropped 5 bases and J dropped 4; count of bases not matched to a gene: 10. The CDR3 sequence is CASSRDRPLITGELFF. The CDR3 nucleotides are TGTGCCAGCAGCCGGGACAGACCCTTGATCACCGGGGAGCTGTTTTTT.